This T cell receptor (beta chain) was captured by sequencing in a study of blood T cell repertoires in COVID-19. CDR3 length: 18 amino acids. CDR1 SEHNR and CDR2 FQNEAQ come from the germline V gene (reference sequence). The V and J ends lost 0 bases and 5 bases, in that order; junction bases with no gene match: 8. Sequenced by immunoSEQ multiplex PCR; TCRdb stores in-frame clones only, minus some. Here the sample spans about 160,000 clones, approximately 92% being singletons. Seattle enrolled patients during active infection and tracked them longitudinally. Material for sequencing was peripheral blood. The TCR sequence derives from a man aged 25 to 40 with COVID-19, enrolled during active disease. This chain joins TRBV7-9 and TRBJ2-3; 13 bases are shared with TRBD2. The CDR3 spells CASSLALAGGPGIDTQYF. The CDR3 region has the DNA TGTGCCAGCAGCTTAGCACTAGCGGGAGGGCCTGGGATAGATACGCAGTATTTT.